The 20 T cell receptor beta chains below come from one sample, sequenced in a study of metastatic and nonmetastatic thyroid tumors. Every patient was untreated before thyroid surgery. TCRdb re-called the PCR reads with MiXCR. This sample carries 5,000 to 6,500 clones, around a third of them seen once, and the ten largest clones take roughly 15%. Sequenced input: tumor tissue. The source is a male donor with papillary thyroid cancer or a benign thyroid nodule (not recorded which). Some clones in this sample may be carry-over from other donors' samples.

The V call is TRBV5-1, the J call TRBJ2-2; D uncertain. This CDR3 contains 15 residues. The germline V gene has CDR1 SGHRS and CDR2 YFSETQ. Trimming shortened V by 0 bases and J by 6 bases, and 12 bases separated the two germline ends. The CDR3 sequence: CASSLDSGYAGELFF. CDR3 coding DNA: TGCGCCAGCAGCTTGGATTCGGGCTACGCCGGGGAGCTGTTTTTT.

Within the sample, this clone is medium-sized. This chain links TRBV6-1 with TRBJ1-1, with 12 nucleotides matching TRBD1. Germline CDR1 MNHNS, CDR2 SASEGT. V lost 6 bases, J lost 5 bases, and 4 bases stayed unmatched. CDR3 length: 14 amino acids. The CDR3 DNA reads TGTGCCAGCAGGAGGGGACAGGGGGCGACTGAAGCTTTCTTT. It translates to CASRRGQGATEAFF.

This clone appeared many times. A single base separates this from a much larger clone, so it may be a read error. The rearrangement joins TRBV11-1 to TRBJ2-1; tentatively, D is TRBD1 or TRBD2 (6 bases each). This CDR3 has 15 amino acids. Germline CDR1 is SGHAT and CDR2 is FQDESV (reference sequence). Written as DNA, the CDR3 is TGCGCCAGCAGCCACAGCTTCCAGGGGAGGCATGAGCAGTTCTTC. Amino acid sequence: CASSHSFQGRHEQFF.

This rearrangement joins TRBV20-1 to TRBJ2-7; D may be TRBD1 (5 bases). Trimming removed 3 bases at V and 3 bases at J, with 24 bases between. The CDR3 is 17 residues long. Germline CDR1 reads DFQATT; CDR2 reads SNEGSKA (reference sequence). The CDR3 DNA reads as TGCAGTGCTAGGGGTCTCCTGGGGCTGACAGTCAACTACGAGCAGTACTTC. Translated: CSARGLLGLTVNYEQYF.

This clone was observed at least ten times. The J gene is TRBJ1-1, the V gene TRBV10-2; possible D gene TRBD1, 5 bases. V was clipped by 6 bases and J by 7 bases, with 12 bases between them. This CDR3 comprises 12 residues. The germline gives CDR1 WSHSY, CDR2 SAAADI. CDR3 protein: CASRGGGVEAFF. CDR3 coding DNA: TGCGCCAGCAGGGGGGGGGGGGTTGAAGCTTTCTTT.

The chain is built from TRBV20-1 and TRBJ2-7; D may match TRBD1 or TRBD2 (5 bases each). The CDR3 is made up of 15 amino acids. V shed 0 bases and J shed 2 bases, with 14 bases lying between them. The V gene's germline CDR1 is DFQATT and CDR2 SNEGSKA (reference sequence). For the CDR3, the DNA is TGCAGTGCTAGAGATCTAGAGGGGCAGGCCTACGAGCAGTACTTC. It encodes CSARDLEGQAYEQYF.

The DNA for the CDR3 is TGTGCCAGCAGACACCAGGGATACCAGCAGTACTTC. Protein: CASRHQGYQQYF. This chain connects TRBV6-2 or TRBV6-3 to TRBJ2-7; a weak D match, TRBD1 (5 bases). The V gene lost 6 bases and the J gene lost 8 bases, with 14 bases spanning the gap. The length of the CDR3 is 12 residues. Per the germline V gene, CDR1 is MNHEY and CDR2 is SVGEGT.

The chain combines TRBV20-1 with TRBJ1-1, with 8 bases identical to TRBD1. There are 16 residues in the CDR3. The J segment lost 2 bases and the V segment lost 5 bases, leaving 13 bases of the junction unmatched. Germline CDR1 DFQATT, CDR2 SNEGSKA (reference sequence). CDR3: CSAVSGRGRENTEAFF. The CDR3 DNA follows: TGCAGTGCTGTCAGTGGCAGGGGGCGAGAAAACACTGAAGCTTTCTTT.

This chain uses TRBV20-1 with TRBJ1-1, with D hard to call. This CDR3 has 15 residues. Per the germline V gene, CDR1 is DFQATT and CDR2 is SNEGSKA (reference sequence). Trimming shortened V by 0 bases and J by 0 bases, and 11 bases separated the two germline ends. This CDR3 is CSARDPRQMNTEAFF. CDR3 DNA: TGCAGTGCTAGAGACCCGAGGCAGATGAACACTGAAGCTTTCTTT.

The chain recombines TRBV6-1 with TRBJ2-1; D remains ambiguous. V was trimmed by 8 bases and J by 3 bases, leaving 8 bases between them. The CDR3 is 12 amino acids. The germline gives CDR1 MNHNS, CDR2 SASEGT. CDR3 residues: CASGKIYNEQFF. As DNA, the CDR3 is TGTGCCAGCGGGAAAATCTACAATGAGCAGTTCTTC.

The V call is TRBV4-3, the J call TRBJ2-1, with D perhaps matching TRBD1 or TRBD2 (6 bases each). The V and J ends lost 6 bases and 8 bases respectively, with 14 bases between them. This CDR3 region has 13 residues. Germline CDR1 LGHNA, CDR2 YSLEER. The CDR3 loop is CASSGSGEDEQFF. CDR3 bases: TGCGCCAGCAGTGGATCAGGGGAGGATGAGCAGTTCTTC.

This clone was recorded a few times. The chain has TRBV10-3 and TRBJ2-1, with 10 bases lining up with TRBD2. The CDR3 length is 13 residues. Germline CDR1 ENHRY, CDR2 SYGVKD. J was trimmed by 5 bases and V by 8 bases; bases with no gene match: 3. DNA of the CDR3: TGTGCCATCGGGGGACTAGCGAACAATGAGCAGTTCTTC. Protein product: CAIGGLANNEQFF.

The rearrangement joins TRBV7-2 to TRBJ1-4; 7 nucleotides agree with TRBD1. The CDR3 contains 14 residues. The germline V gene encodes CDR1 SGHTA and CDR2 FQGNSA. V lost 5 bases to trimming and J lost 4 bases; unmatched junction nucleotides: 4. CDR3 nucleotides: TGTGCCAGCAGCCCCGGGACAGATAATGAAAAACTGTTTTTT. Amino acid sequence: CASSPGTDNEKLFF.

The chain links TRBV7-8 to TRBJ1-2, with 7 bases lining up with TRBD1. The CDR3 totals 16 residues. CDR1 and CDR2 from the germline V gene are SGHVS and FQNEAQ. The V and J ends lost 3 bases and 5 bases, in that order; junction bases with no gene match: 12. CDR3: CASSFGPSGGVYGYTF. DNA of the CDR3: TGTGCCAGCAGCTTCGGACCTTCAGGGGGTGTGTATGGCTACACCTTC.

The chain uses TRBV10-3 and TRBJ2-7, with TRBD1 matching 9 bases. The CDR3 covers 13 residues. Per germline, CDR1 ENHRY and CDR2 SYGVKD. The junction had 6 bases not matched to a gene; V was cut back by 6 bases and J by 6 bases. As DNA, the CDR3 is TGTGCCATCAGGGGGACAGGGCTCGCCGAGCAGTACTTC. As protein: CAIRGTGLAEQYF.

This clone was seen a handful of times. The CDR3 region has the DNA TGCAGTGCTAGGGCAGCGGGGGTCTCCTACGAGCAGTACTTC. This codes for CSARAAGVSYEQYF. This chain connects TRBV20-1 to TRBJ2-7; 8 bases fit TRBD2. With V trimmed by 3 bases and J by 0 bases, 4 bases remained unmatched. This CDR3 region has 14 residues. In germline, CDR1 is DFQATT, CDR2 SNEGSKA (reference sequence).

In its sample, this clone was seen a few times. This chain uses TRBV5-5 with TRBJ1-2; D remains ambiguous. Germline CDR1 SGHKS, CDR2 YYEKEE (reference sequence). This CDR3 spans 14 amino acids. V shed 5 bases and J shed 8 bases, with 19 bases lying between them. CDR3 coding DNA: TGTGCCAGCAGGATAGGCAGGCCGAAAGGGGGCTACACCTTC. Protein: CASRIGRPKGGYTF.

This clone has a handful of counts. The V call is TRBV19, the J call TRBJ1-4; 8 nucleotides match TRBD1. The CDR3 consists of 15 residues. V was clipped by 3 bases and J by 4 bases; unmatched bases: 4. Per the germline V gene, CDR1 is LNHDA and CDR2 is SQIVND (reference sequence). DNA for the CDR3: TGTGCCAGTAGTATGAACAGGGGGTTTAATGAAAAACTGTTTTTT. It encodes CASSMNRGFNEKLFF.

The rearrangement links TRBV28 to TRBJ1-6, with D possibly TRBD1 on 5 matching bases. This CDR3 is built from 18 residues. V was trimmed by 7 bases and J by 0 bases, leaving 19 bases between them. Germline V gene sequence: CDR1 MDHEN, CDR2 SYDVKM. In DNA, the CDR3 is TGTGCCAGCACCTTATATCCGCCCGGGGGCTCCTATAATTCACCCCTCCACTTT. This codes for CASTLYPPGGSYNSPLHF.

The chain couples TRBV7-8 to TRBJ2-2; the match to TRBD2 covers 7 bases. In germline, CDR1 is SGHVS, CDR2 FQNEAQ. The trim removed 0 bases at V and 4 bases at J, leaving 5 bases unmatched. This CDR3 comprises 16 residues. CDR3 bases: TGTGCCAGCAGCTTAGCGCCCAGGGAGGGCACCGGGGAGCTGTTTTTT. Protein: CASSLAPREGTGELFF.